This T cell receptor beta chain was retrieved from a study of blood T cell repertoires in COVID-19. The CDR3 has 12 residues. V lost 5 bases to trimming and J lost 8 bases, with 12 bases between them. How the authors handled the data: Amplified reference gene primers provided the basis for estimating nucleated cell counts. Sequenced by immunoSEQ multiplex PCR; TCRdb stores in-frame clones only, minus some. The DNA gave D and trimming, while V, J and clone size come from that table. This repertoire shows about 87,000 clones, around 83% found once; its top ten account for more than 15%. Material for sequencing was peripheral blood. This sequence joins TRBV12-3 or TRBV12-4 and TRBJ1-2; D perhaps matches TRBD1 (5 bases). The sequence derives from a woman between 55 and 75 years old with acute or convalescent COVID-19. Here the CDR3 reads CASSPRVGGYTF. In DNA form, the CDR3 reads TGTGCCAGCAGTCCCAGGGTCGGGGGCTACACCTTC.